This note documents a single T cell receptor (beta chain) sequence. Its antigen is not known. The data stem from a study of vaccination effects on CD4 cells after COVID-19. Produced via immunoSEQ multiplex PCR; TCRdb's table is partial and in-frame only. Of tens of thousands of clones listed, under 75% are singletons. Study-wide findings and caveats: Few convalescent patients, and no early post-infection timepoints, were available to the study.

Expansion of antigen-specific CD4+ T cells with viral peptide pools was carried out by the ViraFEST assay before sequencing. Around day 10 of culture, CD4+ T cells were separated out. None of the vaccinated had previously contracted SARS-CoV-2, and their nucleocapsid antibodies tested negative. Source: CD4+ T cells from PBMCs cultured with SARS-CoV-2 spike peptides, taken before COVID-19 vaccination. The receptor comes from a human donor who received a COVID-19 vaccine.

The CDR3 loop is CASREVPGYGYTF. Here the CDR3 DNA reads TGTGCCAGCAGGGAGGTCCCAGGCTATGGCTACACCTTC. The V call is TRBV6-5, the J call TRBJ1-2; D gene unclear. Per germline, CDR1 MNHEY and CDR2 SVGAGI. The CDR3 totals 13 residues. V was pared by 6 bases and J by 4 bases, with 12 bases between.